A selection of T cell receptor beta chains follows, all from one sample in a study of blood T cell repertoires in COVID-19. TCRdb's copy holds only in-frame clones and misses some; the assay was immunoSEQ multiplex PCR. The repertoire holds more than 140,000 clones, with around 88% as singletons. The source material was peripheral blood. The receptor set was obtained from a woman aged 55 to 70 with acute or convalescent COVID-19. The CDR3 runs from the conserved cysteine through the conserved F or W. D genes are given only for firm matches. Size is stated for part of the rows, as once, few or many counts, or as a class when the clone is expanded.

>.|TRBJ1-4|TRBV28|TRBD1
TGTGCCAGCAGTCCCCCTAATACAGGGGTTAATGAAAAACTGTTTTTT
CASSPPNTGVNEKLFF
>.|TRBJ2-3|TRBV6-2/TRBV6-3|TRBD2
TGTGCCAGCAGTGGGACCCGCGGGGGGCAGTATTTT
CASSGTRGGQYF
>.|TRBJ1-6|TRBV7-9|.
TGTGCCAGCAGCTCCGGCTATAATTCACCCCTCCACTTT
CASSSGYNSPLHF
>many|TRBJ2-1|TRBV20-1|.
TGCAGTGCTAGAGATAGCTATGAGCAGTTCTTC
CSARDSYEQFF
>once|TRBJ1-2|TRBV5-1|TRBD1
TGCGCCAGCAGCACTTTCGGGACAGGGGGAGGCTACACCTTC
CASSTFGTGGGYTF
>few|TRBJ1-2|TRBV28|.
TGTGCCAGCAGTTTACCAGGCCGGTTCAGGGGCTACACCTTC
CASSLPGRFRGYTF
>.|TRBJ1-5|TRBV6-5|.
TGTGCCAGCAGTTACCGTTCGGGTTTTGGCAATCAGCCCCAGCATTTT
CASSYRSGFGNQPQHF
>.|TRBJ1-5|TRBV6-1|.
TGTGCCAGCAGTGAAGTCCCCTACGGGTATAGCAATCAGCCCCAGCATTTT
CASSEVPYGYSNQPQHF
>once|TRBJ1-1|TRBV12-3/TRBV12-4|.
TGTGCCAGCAGTTTAGCGCTCAGGGCCCAGGCTTTCTTT
CASSLALRAQAFF
>.|TRBJ1-2|TRBV13|TRBD1
TGTGCCAGCAGCCCCGGACAGGGACCCTATGGCTACACCTTC
CASSPGQGPYGYTF
>.|TRBJ2-5|TRBV7-8|.
TGTGCCAGCAGCCGGACAGCTACAGTCCAAGAGACCCAGTACTTC
CASSRTATVQETQYF
>.|TRBJ1-5|TRBV7-2|TRBD1
TGTGCCAGCAGCTTAGAAGGGCCAGGGACAGGCAAGCCCCAGCATTTT
CASSLEGPGTGKPQHF
>.|TRBJ1-2|TRBV6-2/TRBV6-3|.
TGTGCCAGCAGTTACGTTGGGGGCGTCTATGGCTACACCTTC
CASSYVGGVYGYTF
>once|TRBJ2-5|TRBV30|TRBD2
TGTGCCTGGAGTGGGCATAGCGGGGGGATTCTAGAGACCCAGTACTTC
CAWSGHSGGILETQYF